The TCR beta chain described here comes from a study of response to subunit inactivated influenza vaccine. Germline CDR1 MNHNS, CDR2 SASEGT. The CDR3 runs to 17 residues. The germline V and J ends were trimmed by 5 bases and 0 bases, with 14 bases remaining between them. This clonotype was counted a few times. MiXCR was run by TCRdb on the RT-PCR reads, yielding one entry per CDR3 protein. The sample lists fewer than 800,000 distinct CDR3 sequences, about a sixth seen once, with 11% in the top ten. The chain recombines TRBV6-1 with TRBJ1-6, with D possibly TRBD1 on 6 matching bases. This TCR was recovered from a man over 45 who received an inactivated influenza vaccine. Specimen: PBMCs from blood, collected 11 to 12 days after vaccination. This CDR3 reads CASSRDISSSYNSPLHF. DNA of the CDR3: TGTGCCAGCAGTCGGGACATCTCGAGCTCCTATAATTCACCCCTCCACTTT.